This is a list of T cell receptor beta chains from one sample in a study of blood T cell repertoires in COVID-19. The table came from immunoSEQ multiplex PCR; TCRdb's copy has only in-frame clones and leaves some out. The sample contains 310,000 or so clones, roughly 87% of which appear only once. The sequenced sample was PBMCs or T cells enriched from blood (not recorded which). The source is a woman aged 25 to 39 who had recovered from COVID-19. Each CDR3 is given with its conserved first and last residue.

V: TRBV5-6; J: TRBJ2-7; CDR3: CASIRTGGSDEQYF
V: TRBV30; J: TRBJ1-2; CDR3: CAWIGGAMAYGYTF
V: TRBV7-3; J: TRBJ2-7; CDR3: CASSLTGLAGANSYEQYF
V: TRBV2; J: TRBJ1-2; CDR3: CASSIRQGPAYGYTF
V: TRBV6-2/TRBV6-3; J: TRBJ1-5; CDR3: CASSPGQLNQPQHF
V: TRBV30; J: TRBJ1-5; CDR3: CAWSPRSGYQPQHF
V: TRBV7-3; J: TRBJ1-5; CDR3: CASSPDRVQPQHF
V: TRBV4-2; J: TRBJ2-3; CDR3: CASSRTQEGAGTDTQYF
V: TRBV18; J: TRBJ1-1; CDR3: CASSPQQGLSNTEAFF
V: TRBV9; J: TRBJ2-2; CDR3: CASSWTGGDGGELFF
V: TRBV30; J: TRBJ2-1; CDR3: CAWSVHWLAGGPVTYNEQFF
V: TRBV30; J: TRBJ2-4; CDR3: CAWSGGNIQYF
V: TRBV19; J: TRBJ2-6; CDR3: CASTLGRTGSSGANVLTF
V: TRBV27; J: TRBJ1-2; CDR3: CASGNGRGQGRSGYTF
V: TRBV5-1; J: TRBJ1-1; CDR3: CASSPRVNTEAFF
V: TRBV5-1; J: TRBJ2-3; CDR3: CASSERAMGMDTQYF
V: TRBV5-1; J: TRBJ2-5; CDR3: CASSSWDTTQETQYF
V: TRBV1; J: TRBJ1-6; CDR3: CTSRQPARGSHLGNSPLHF
V: TRBV6-5; J: TRBJ1-1; CDR3: CASSYGAGVTEAFF
V: TRBV21-1; J: TRBJ1-4; CDR3: CASSKPGEGSNEKLFF
V: TRBV4-2; J: TRBJ1-5; CDR3: CASSPGQGAHQPQHF
V: TRBV4-2; J: TRBJ1-2; CDR3: CASSQESGYGYTF
V: TRBV5-1; J: TRBJ1-4; CDR3: CASSNGRGGNEKLFF
V: TRBV6-5; J: TRBJ2-4; CDR3: CASRDSLAKNIQYF
V: TRBV7-9; J: TRBJ1-1; CDR3: CASSRPGNTEAFF
V: TRBV7-9; J: TRBJ1-1; CDR3: CASSEQGMNTEAFF
V: TRBV6-5; J: TRBJ1-1; CDR3: CASSLGGGNTEAFF
V: TRBV7-8; J: TRBJ1-1; CDR3: CASSYNDGRNTEAFF
V: TRBV9; J: TRBJ2-1; CDR3: CASSVGGGAPNNEQFF
V: TRBV11-3; J: TRBJ1-1; CDR3: CASSFRQGNENTEAFF
V: TRBV6-6; J: TRBJ1-1; CDR3: CASSYAQGPEAFF
V: TRBV4-2; J: TRBJ1-6; CDR3: CARTQKSVHDRTTTYNSPLHF
V: TRBV25-1; J: TRBJ1-1; CDR3: CASSESITEAFF
V: TRBV9; J: TRBJ1-3; CDR3: CASSAGTEGNTIYF
V: TRBV6-5; J: TRBJ1-6; CDR3: CASSSGQGAYSPLHF
V: TRBV5-4; J: TRBJ1-2; CDR3: CASSLEGTAYTF
V: TRBV7-2; J: TRBJ1-2; CDR3: CASSWGVDNYGYTF
V: TRBV2; J: TRBJ2-7; CDR3: CASRPARSSYEQYF
V: TRBV27; J: TRBJ2-7; CDR3: CASSLTSRYEQYF
V: TRBV19; J: TRBJ1-3; CDR3: CASSPARRGGNTIYF
V: TRBV5-6; J: TRBJ1-6; CDR3: CASSPTGITLSPLHF
V: TRBV2; J: TRBJ1-1; CDR3: CAIHVRSSAFF
V: TRBV6-5; J: TRBJ2-7; CDR3: CASSPSTGSYEQYF
V: TRBV6-5; J: TRBJ1-2; CDR3: CASTDGGTGHVSF
V: TRBV6-1; J: TRBJ1-1; CDR3: CASSEAGSNTEAFF
V: TRBV19; J: TRBJ1-6; CDR3: CASSPDRRVSYNSPLHF